The 4 T cell receptor beta chains below all came from one sample that was sequenced in a study of read filtering for tumor transcriptome and immune sequencing. From about 400 ng of RNA, a library with molecular barcoded alpha/delta and beta/gamma adaptors was made. TCRdb reanalysed the reads using MiXCR and keeps one entry per CDR3 protein. This table holds some 130,000 distinct CDR3 sequences, roughly an eighth found once. Material for sequencing was a population of CD138-negative cells sorted from bone marrow. The receptors stem from a donor at least 40 years old with multiple myeloma.

At least ten counts were recorded for this clonotype. The chain employs TRBV20-1 and TRBJ1-2, with 7 bases that match TRBD1. This CDR3 region has 14 residues. V lost 2 bases and J lost 4; bases outside the gene matches: 7. Germline V CDR1 and CDR2: DFQATT, SNEGSKA (reference sequence). The CDR3 DNA sequence: TGCAGTGCTAGAAACAGGGGAACTTCCTATGGCTACACCTTC. Residues: CSARNRGTSYGYTF.

This clonotype appeared a single time. CDR3 region: CSVGGTSGWRDEQFF. The CDR3 DNA is TGCAGCGTTGGGGGGACTAGCGGGTGGAGGGATGAGCAGTTCTTC. V is TRBV29-1 and J is TRBJ2-1, with 12 bases matching TRBD2. CDR1 and CDR2 from the germline V gene are SQVTM and ANQGSEA. The CDR3 spans 15 residues. V shed 4 bases, J shed 8 bases, and the junction held 9 bases outside the gene matches.

This clonotype appeared many times. The chain has TRBV20-1 and TRBJ2-7; 8 bases map to TRBD2. The germline gives CDR1 DFQATT, CDR2 SNEGSKA (reference sequence). J was trimmed by 1 base and V by 0 bases; bases with no gene match: 5. The CDR3 is made up of 15 amino acids. The CDR3 DNA reads as TGCAGTGCTAGAGAAGGAAGCGGGAGTTCCTACGAGCAGTACTTC. This translates into CSAREGSGSSYEQYF.

V usage is TRBV20-1 and J usage is TRBJ2-7; TRBD1 matches 10 bases. The V and J ends lost 5 bases and 1 base, in that order; junction bases with no gene match: 5. The CDR3 length is 14 residues. Germline CDR1 is DFQATT and CDR2 is SNEGSKA (reference sequence). CDR3 in DNA: TGCAGTGCTTCCGACAGGGGGCTATCCTACGAGCAGTACTTC. Protein sequence: CSASDRGLSYEQYF.